This entry describes one T cell receptor beta chain. Its antigen is not identified. These data belong to a study of identical twins. Only healthy Caucasians were included as donors. MiXCR was run by TCRdb on the 5' RACE reads, yielding one entry per CDR3 protein. Here the sample spans some 210,000 distinct CDR3 sequences, about 15% being singletons. General observations from the study: Among out-of-frame alpha sequences shared by twins, low generation probability occurred in excess.

CDR3 length: 13 amino acids. V was pared by 8 bases and J by 3 bases, with 9 bases of the junction left unmatched. CDR1 is SQVTM, CDR2 ANQGSEA, per germline. The sample was also linked to a second study, of T cells expressing NK-cell markers.

Source material: CD8+ T cells sorted from blood. The TCR comes from a young woman in good health. This chain links TRBV29-1 with TRBJ2-5; TRBD2 aligns across 7 bases. CDR3 sequence (DNA): TGCAGCAGTCTGGGGGGGTCGAAAGAGACCCAGTACTTC. Protein: CSSLGGSKETQYF. Full variable domain (remainder filled in from reference TRBV29-1 and TRBJ2-5): SAVISQKPSRDICQRGTSLTIQCQVDSQVTMMFWYRQQPGQSLTLIATANQGSEATYESGFVIDKFPISRPNLTFSTLTVSNMSPEDSSIYLCSSLGGSKETQYFGPGTRLLVL.